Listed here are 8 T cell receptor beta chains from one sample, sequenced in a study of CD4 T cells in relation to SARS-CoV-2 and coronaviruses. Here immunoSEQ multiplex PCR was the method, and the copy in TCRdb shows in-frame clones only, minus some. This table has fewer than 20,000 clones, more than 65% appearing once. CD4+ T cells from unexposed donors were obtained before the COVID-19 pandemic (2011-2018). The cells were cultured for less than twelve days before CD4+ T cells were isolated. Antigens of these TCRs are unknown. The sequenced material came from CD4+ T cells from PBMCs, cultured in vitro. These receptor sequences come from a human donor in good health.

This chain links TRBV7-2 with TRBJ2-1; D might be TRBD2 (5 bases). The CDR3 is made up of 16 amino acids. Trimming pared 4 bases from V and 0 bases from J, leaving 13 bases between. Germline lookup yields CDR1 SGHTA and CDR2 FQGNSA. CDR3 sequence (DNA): TGTGCCAGCAGCTCATCAGCGGCAAGCTCCTACAATGAGCAGTTCTTC. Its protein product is CASSSSAASSYNEQFF.

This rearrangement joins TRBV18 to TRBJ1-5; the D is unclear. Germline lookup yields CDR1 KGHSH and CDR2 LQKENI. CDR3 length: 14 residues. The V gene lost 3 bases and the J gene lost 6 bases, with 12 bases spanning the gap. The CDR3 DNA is TGTGCCAGCTCACCGTCCGAGGGCAGTCAGCCCCAGCATTTT. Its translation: CASSPSEGSQPQHF.

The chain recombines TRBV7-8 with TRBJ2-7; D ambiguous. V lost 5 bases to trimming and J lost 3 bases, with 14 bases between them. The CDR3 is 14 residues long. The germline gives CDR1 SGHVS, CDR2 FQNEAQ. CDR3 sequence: CASSPLEWVYEQYF. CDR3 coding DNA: TGTGCCAGCAGCCCCCTGGAGTGGGTCTACGAGCAGTACTTC.

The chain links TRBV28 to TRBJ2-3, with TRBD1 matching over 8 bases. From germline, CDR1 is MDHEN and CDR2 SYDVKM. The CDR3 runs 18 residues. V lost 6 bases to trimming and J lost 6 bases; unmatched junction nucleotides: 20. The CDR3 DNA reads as TGTGCCAGCAGCCCCTTGGGGCCTGGGGACAGGAAACGGGATACGCAGTATTTT. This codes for CASSPLGPGDRKRDTQYF.

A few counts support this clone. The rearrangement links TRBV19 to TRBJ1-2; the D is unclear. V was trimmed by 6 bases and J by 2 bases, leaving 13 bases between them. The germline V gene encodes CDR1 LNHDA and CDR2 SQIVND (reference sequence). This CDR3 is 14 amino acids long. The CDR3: CASRPPEGNYGYTF. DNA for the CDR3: TGTGCCAGTAGACCCCCGGAGGGAAACTATGGCTACACCTTC.

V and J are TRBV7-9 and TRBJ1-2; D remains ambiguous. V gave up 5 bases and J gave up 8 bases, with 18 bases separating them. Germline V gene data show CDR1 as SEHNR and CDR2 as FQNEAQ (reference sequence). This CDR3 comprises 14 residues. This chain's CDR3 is CASSQSTQPRGYTF. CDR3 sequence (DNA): TGTGCCAGCAGCCAGTCGACCCAGCCCCGAGGCTACACCTTC.

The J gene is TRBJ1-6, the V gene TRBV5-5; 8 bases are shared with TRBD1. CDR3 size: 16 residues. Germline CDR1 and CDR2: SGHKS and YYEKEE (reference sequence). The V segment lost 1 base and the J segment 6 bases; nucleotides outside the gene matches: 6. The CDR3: CASSLNQGALNSPLHF. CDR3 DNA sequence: TGTGCCAGCAGCTTGAACCAGGGGGCTCTTAATTCACCCCTCCACTTT.

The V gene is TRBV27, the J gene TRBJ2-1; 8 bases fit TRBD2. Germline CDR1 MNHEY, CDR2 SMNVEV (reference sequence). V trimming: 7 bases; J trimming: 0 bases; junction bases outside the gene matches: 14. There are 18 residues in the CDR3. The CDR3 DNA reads TGTGCCAGCACCCAATACACGGGCGGGGGGAACTCCTACAATGAGCAGTTCTTC. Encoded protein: CASTQYTGGGNSYNEQFF.